This T cell receptor beta chain was identified in a study of T cell repertoires in cytomegalovirus infection. Study details: Indications of both CMV infection and matching HLA type were provided by public TCR beta signatures.

One entry per CDR3 protein, called by TCRdb with MiXCR from the reads. In the table there are roughly 280,000 distinct CDR3 sequences, around 20% of which are singletons. Germline V gives CDR1 DFQATT, CDR2 SNEGSKA (reference sequence). V was shortened by 6 bases and J by 3 bases, with 14 bases between the two germline ends. The CDR3 spans 13 residues. About this clonotype: Antigen unknown.

Regarding the study as a whole: The response measured ex vivo was dominated by TCR beta clonotypes (HLA-C-restricted and CMV-specific). Using cumulative public TCR beta family frequency, the authors identified those who carried CMV together with the relevant HLA.

Sequenced material: cultured PBMCs, taken from culture after CMV antigen stimulation. This TCR derives from a human donor in good health (CMV status not recorded). Some clones in this sample may be carry-over from other donors' samples. The J gene is TRBJ2-5, the V gene TRBV20-1, with D uncertain. The CDR3: CSAISRQEETQYF. In nucleotides, the CDR3 is TGCAGTGCGATCTCTCGGCAGGAAGAGACCCAGTACTTC.